Included here is one T cell receptor (beta chain) sequence, with context. This CDR3 has 18 amino acids. Germline V CDR1 and CDR2: SGHRS, YFSETQ. V dropped 4 bases and J dropped 0; count of bases not matched to a gene: 12. The sample belongs to a study of blood T cell repertoires in COVID-19. Under the authors' procedure: Cell counts per sample came from amplifying reference gene primers. Produced via immunoSEQ multiplex PCR; TCRdb's table is partial and in-frame only. Clonal size and the V and J genes are those of that table, whereas D and trimming came from the DNA. The sample records 25,000 to 35,000 clones, about 91% being singletons.

The source material was peripheral blood. The chain recombines TRBV5-1 with TRBJ1-1, with 10 bases aligning to TRBD1. This TCR was sampled from a man in his forties or fifties with active COVID-19. This chain's CDR3 is CASSTAGQGKGMNTEAFF. In DNA, the CDR3 is TGCGCCAGCAGCACTGCGGGACAGGGGAAAGGGATGAACACTGAAGCTTTCTTT.